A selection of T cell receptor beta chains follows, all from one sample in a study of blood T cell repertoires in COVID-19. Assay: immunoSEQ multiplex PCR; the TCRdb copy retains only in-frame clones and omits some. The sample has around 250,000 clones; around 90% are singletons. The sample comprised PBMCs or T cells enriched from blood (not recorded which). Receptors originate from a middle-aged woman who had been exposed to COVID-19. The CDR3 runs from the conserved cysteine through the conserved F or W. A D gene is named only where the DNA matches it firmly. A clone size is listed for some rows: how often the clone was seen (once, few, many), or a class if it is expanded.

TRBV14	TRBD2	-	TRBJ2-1	CASSQVVLAGAGVYNEQFF	TGTGCCAGCAGCCAAGTTGTACTAGCGGGGGCCGGGGTCTACAATGAGCAGTTCTTC
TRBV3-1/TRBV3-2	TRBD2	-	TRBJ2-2	CASSRVGLAGANTGELFF	TGTGCCAGCAGCCGAGTGGGACTAGCGGGAGCGAACACCGGGGAGCTGTTTTTT
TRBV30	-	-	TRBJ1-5	CAWATGGNQPQHF	TGTGCCTGGGCGACCGGGGGCAATCAGCCCCAGCATTTT
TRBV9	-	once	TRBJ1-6	CASSVAVNSPLHF	TGTGCCAGCAGCGTAGCGGTTAATTCACCCCTCCACTTT
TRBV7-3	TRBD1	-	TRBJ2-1	CASSRQGPLSPGNEQFF	TGTGCCAGCAGCCGACAGGGCCCCCTCTCTCCAGGGAATGAGCAGTTCTTC
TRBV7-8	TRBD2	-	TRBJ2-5	CASSLQGLAGEGTQYF	TGTGCCAGCAGCTTACAGGGACTAGCGGGAGAAGGGACCCAGTACTTC
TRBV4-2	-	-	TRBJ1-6	CASSQDQIRDGSPLHF	TGTGCCAGCAGCCAAGATCAGATCCGGGATGGTTCACCCCTCCACTTT
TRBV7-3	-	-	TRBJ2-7	CASSLRRGHEQYF	TGTGCCAGCAGCTTAAGAAGGGGCCACGAGCAGTACTTC
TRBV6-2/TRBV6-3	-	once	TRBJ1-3	CASSYYSGNTIYF	TGTGCCAGCAGTTACTACAGCGGAAACACCATATATTTT
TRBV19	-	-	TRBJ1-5	CASSIVVKFGADSNQPQHF	TGTGCCAGTAGTATAGTAGTGAAGTTTGGGGCGGATAGCAATCAGCCCCAGCATTTT
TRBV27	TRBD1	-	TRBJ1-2	CASSAGTGSFGYTF	TGTGCCAGCAGTGCCGGGACAGGGTCCTTTGGCTACACCTTC
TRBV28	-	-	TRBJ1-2	CASFSGGKNYGYTF	TGTGCCAGCTTTTCGGGGGGAAAAAACTATGGCTACACCTTC
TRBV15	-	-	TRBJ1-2	CATSRNQGVNYGYTF	TGTGCCACCAGCAGAAACCAAGGGGTTAACTATGGCTACACCTTC
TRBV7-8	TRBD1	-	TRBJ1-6	CASSLGLIGTGDSPLHF	TGTGCCAGCAGCTTAGGATTAATAGGGACAGGGGATTCACCCCTCCACTTT
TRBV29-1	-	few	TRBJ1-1	CSVVTSGANTEAFF	TGCAGCGTTGTTACAAGCGGCGCGAACACTGAAGCTTTCTTT
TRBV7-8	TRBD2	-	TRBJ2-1	CASRLGTSGYNEQFF	TGTGCCAGCAGACTAGGGACTAGCGGTTACAATGAGCAGTTCTTC
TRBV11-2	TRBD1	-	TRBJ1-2	CASSLLTGDWDGYTF	TGTGCCAGCAGCTTATTAACAGGGGATTGGGATGGCTACACCTTC
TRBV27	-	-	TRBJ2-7	CASSFSGWGRAKSPGYEQYF	TGTGCCAGCAGTTTCTCTGGGTGGGGCAGGGCGAAGTCTCCGGGTTACGAGCAGTACTTC
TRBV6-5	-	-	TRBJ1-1	CASSYSILHTEAFF	TGTGCCAGCAGTTACTCCATACTGCACACTGAAGCTTTCTTT
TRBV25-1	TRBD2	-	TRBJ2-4	CASSESKRGGSKNIQYF	TGTGCCAGCAGTGAATCAAAGCGGGGGGGATCCAAAAACATTCAGTACTTC
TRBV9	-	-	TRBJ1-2	CASSVVGVGRGVPSYTF	TGTGCCAGCAGCGTAGTAGGTGTCGGAAGGGGTGTCCCTAGCTACACCTTC
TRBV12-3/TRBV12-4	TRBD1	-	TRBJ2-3	CASSGTGADTQYF	TGTGCCAGCAGTGGGACAGGGGCAGATACGCAGTATTTT
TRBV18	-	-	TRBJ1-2	CASSPADTFYGYTF	TGTGCCAGCTCACCAGCGGACACCTTCTATGGCTACACCTTC
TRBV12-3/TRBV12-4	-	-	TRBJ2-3	CASSDPEDTQYF	TGTGCCAGCAGTGACCCGGAGGATACGCAGTATTTT
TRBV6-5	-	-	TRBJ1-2	CASSNNNYGYTF	TGTGCCAGCAGCAACAATAACTATGGCTACACCTTC
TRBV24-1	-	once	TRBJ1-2	CATSHAANYGYTF	TGTGCCACCAGTCACGCGGCGAACTATGGCTACACCTTC
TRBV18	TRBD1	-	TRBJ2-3	CASSPTGVSDTQYF	TGTGCCAGCTCACCCACAGGGGTTTCAGATACGCAGTATTTT
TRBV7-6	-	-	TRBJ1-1	CASSSGTGFTEAFF	TGTGCCAGCAGCTCAGGAACAGGGTTCACTGAAGCTTTCTTT
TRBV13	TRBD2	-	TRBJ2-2	CASSLFSAGGKTGELFF	TGTGCCAGCAGCTTATTTTCAGCGGGAGGAAAAACCGGGGAGCTGTTTTTT
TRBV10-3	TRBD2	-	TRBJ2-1	CAISDPGTSVRQFF	TGTGCCATCAGTGACCCCGGGACTAGCGTTCGGCAGTTCTTC
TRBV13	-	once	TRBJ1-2	CASSLASNYGYTF	TGTGCCAGCAGCTTAGCAAGCAACTATGGCTACACCTTC
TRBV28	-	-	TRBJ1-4	CASSLEGATNEKLFF	TGTGCCAGCAGTTTGGAGGGAGCAACTAATGAAAAACTGTTTTTT
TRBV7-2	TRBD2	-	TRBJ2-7	CASSLGPPRTSGAEQYF	TGTGCCAGCAGCTTAGGTCCCCCTCGGACTAGCGGGGCCGAGCAGTACTTC
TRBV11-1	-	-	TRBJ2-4	CASSLALEGVQYF	TGTGCCAGCAGCTTAGCGCTGGAAGGAGTTCAGTACTTC
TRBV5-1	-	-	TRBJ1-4	CASSADSLDEKLFF	TGCGCCAGCAGCGCGGACAGCTTGGATGAAAAACTGTTTTTT
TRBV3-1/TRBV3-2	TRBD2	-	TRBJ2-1	CASSQDWGGTEQFF	TGTGCCAGCAGCCAAGACTGGGGGGGTACTGAGCAGTTCTTC
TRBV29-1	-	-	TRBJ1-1	CSVRATAMNTEAFF	TGCAGCGTCAGAGCGACAGCTATGAACACTGAAGCTTTCTTT
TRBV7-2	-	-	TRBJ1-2	CASSLVGSGSHGYTF	TGTGCCAGCAGCTTAGTCGGTAGCGGGTCCCATGGCTACACCTTC
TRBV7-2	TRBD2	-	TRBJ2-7	CASSLSGLGVNEQYF	TGTGCCAGCAGCTTATCTGGACTAGGAGTCAACGAGCAGTACTTC
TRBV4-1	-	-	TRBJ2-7	CASSFSQGAYEQYF	TGCGCCAGCAGCTTCAGCCAAGGGGCCTACGAGCAGTACTTC
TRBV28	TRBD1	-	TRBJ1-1	CASSLLFGQGTEAFF	TGTGCCAGCAGCTTGCTTTTCGGACAGGGGACTGAAGCTTTCTTT
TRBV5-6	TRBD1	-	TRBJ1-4	CASSTSGGRGEKLFF	TGTGCCAGCAGCACTTCAGGGGGACGGGGGGAAAAACTGTTTTTT
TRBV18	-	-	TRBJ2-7	CASSPDMIYEQYF	TGTGCCAGCTCACCCGACATGATCTACGAGCAGTACTTC
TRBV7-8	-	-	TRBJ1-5	CASSFSNNQPQHF	TGTGCCAGCAGCTTCAGTAATAATCAGCCCCAGCATTTT
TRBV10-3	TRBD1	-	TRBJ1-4	CAIKEQGGDEKLFF	TGTGCCATCAAAGAACAGGGGGGGGACGAAAAACTGTTTTTT
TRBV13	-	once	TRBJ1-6	CASSPGGNSPLHF	TGTGCCAGCAGCCCCGGGGGGAATTCACCCCTCCACTTT
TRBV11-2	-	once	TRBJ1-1	CASIQTGNTEAFF	TGTGCCAGCATCCAGACAGGAAACACTGAAGCTTTCTTT
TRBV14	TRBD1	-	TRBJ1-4	CASSQRTGGLGKLFF	TGTGCCAGCAGCCAAAGGACAGGGGGGCTGGGAAAACTGTTTTTT
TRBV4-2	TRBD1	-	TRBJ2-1	CASSQEDRGNEQFF	TGTGCCAGCAGCCAAGAGGACAGGGGGAATGAGCAGTTCTTC
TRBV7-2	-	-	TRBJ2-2	CASSLFMNTGELFF	TGTGCCAGCAGCTTATTTATGAACACCGGGGAGCTGTTTTTT
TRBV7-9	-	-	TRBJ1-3	CASSLGASGNTIYF	TGTGCCAGCAGCTTAGGAGCATCCGGAAACACCATATATTTT
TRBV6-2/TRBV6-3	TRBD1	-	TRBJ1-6	CASSHHRGSLSPLHF	TGTGCCAGCAGTCACCACAGGGGCAGTCTTTCACCCCTCCACTTT
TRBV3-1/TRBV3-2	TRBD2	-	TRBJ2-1	CASSQPGLANEQFF	TGTGCCAGCAGCCAACCGGGACTAGCTAATGAGCAGTTCTTC
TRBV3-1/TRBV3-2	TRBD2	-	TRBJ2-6	CASSHGLAGGPSGANVLTF	TGTGCCAGCAGCCACGGACTAGCGGGGGGGCCTTCTGGGGCCAACGTCCTGACTTTC
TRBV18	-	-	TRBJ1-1	CASSGGLNTEAFF	TGTGCCAGCTCAGGGGGCCTGAACACTGAAGCTTTCTTT
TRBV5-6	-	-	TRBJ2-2	CASSLESLTGELFF	TGTGCCAGCAGCTTGGAGAGCCTCACCGGGGAGCTGTTTTTT
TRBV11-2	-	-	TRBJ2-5	CASSSRGAGHQETQYF	TGTGCCAGCAGCTCCCGAGGGGCGGGGCACCAAGAGACCCAGTACTTC
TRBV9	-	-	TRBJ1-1	CASSGWGDEAFF	TGTGCCAGCAGCGGATGGGGGGATGAAGCTTTCTTT
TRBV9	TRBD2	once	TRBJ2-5	CASSPGLAETQYF	TGTGCCAGCAGCCCAGGACTAGCGGAGACCCAGTACTTC
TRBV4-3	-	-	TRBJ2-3	CASSQGFGTSTDTQYF	TGCGCCAGCAGCCAAGGGTTTGGGACAAGCACAGATACGCAGTATTTT